The 2 T cell receptor beta chains given below trace back to one sample, sequenced in a study of T-cell reconstitution after alpha-beta-depleted transplantation in children (dated by TCRdb to about 2016). Library method: PCR. Sequencer: Illumina HiSeq 2500. Molecular barcoding was employed in the preparation of TCR libraries, with unique molecular identifiers being used to normalize TCRbeta repertoire quantification. TCRdb handled the public reads itself, with Q25 trimming in fastp and clone calling in MiXCR, and kept productive beta chains. Rows with a matching CDR3 protein are joined into one entry that keeps the most common DNA and genes. Across this sample there are approximately 240,000 distinct CDR3 sequences, with approximately 11% seen only once. Roughly 27% of the sample is taken by the ten largest. The treatment or condition label of this sample denotes: allogeneic hematopoietic cell transplantation with graft depleted of TCRalphabeta T cells and CD19 B cells.

The material was PBMCs, obtained before TCRalphabeta/CD19-depleted stem cell transplant. The receptors here all came from a child less than two years old with acute myeloid leukemia, due to receive a stem cell transplant.

This clonotype was observed at least ten times. CDR3 amino acids: CASSFPSGIYNEQFF. The CDR3 bases are TGCGCCAGCAGCTTCCCTAGCGGAATTTACAATGAGCAGTTCTTC. V gene TRBV5-1 combines with J gene TRBJ2-1; 7 bases fit TRBD2. J lost 4 bases, V lost 2 bases, and 6 bases had no gene match. The germline V gene encodes CDR1 SGHRS and CDR2 YFSETQ. The CDR3 has 15 residues.

This clonotype has at least ten counts. The rearrangement joins TRBV7-9 to TRBJ1-1; D not resolved. CDR3 length equals 12 residues. The V gene lost 5 bases and the J gene lost 4 bases, with 8 bases spanning the gap. The germline CDR1 and CDR2 sequences are SEHNR and FQNEAQ (reference sequence). The chain's CDR3 is CASSRGTTEAFF. In DNA form, the CDR3 reads TGTGCCAGCAGCCGAGGTACCACTGAAGCTTTCTTT.